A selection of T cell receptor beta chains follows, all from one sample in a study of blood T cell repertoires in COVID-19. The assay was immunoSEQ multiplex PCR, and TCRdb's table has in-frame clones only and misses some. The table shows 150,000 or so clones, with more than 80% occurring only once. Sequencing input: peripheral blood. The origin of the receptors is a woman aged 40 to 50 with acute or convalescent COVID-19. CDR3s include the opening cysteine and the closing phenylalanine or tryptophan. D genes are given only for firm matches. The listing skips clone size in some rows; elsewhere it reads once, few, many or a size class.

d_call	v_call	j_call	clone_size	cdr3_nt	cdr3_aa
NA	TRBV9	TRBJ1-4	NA	TGTGCCAGCAGCCCATATGTCGCGGCTCTGGAAGAAAAACTGTTTTTT	CASSPYVAALEEKLFF
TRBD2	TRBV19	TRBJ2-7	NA	TGTGCCAGTAGTATACTGGCGGGGGAGACCTACGAGCAGTACTTC	CASSILAGETYEQYF
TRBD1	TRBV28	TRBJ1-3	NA	TGTGCCAGCAGCCCACCCGGGACAGACTCTGGAAACACCATATATTTT	CASSPPGTDSGNTIYF
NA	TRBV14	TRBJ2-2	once	TGTGCCAGCAGCCAAGGCATAGGGGGCGGGGAGCTGTTTTTT	CASSQGIGGGELFF
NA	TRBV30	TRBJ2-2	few	TGTGCCTGGAGTGTACTCGGACAAAACACCGGGGAGCTGTTTTTT	CAWSVLGQNTGELFF
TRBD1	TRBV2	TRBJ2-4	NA	TGTGCCAGCAGTGATTGGGTTGGGACAGGTGGCATTCAGTACTTC	CASSDWVGTGGIQYF
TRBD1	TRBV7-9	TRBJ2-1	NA	TGTGCCAGCAGCTTACAACAGGGGTCCTACAATGAGCAGTTCTTC	CASSLQQGSYNEQFF
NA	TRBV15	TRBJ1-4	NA	TGTGCCACCAGCAGAGATGCCGCAGTGGCAACTAATGAAAAACTGTTTTTT	CATSRDAAVATNEKLFF
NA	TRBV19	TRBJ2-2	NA	TGTGCCAGTAGTGCGACTAGGCTAAATTTTGGCGGGGAGCTGTTTTTT	CASSATRLNFGGELFF
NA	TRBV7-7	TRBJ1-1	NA	TGTGCCAGCAGCCCCTACTCGGGGACTGAAGCTTTCTTT	CASSPYSGTEAFF
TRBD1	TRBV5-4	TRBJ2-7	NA	TGTGCCAGCAGCTTGGGGGGACAGGGTGCCCAAAGGCTTTACGAGCAGTACTTC	CASSLGGQGAQRLYEQYF
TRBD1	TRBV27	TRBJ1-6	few	TGTGCCAGCAGTCCCGCCGGACAGGCGGCTTCTCTCCACTTT	CASSPAGQAASLHF
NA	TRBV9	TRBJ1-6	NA	TGTGCCAGCAGCGTAGACAGGAGCTCCTATAATTCACCCCTCCACTTT	CASSVDRSSYNSPLHF
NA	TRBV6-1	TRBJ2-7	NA	TGTGCCAGCAGTGATACGTCAGGGGCTTCCTACGAGCAGTACTTC	CASSDTSGASYEQYF
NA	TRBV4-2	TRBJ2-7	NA	TGTGCCAGCAGCCAAGATCGGTATGCCTACGAGCAGTACTTC	CASSQDRYAYEQYF
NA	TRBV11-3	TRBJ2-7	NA	TGTGCCAGCAGCGCACTAACACCCACCTACGAGCAGTACTTC	CASSALTPTYEQYF
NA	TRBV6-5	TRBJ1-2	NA	TGTGCCAGCAGCCGACAGACAGGTCCCACCTTC	CASSRQTGPTF
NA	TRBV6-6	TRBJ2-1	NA	TGTGCCAGCAGGCCGGACTCCCGAGAGCAGTTCTTC	CASRPDSREQFF
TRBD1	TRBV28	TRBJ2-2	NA	TGTGCCACCCTGCCTCTGGGACAGGGGTACCCCGGGGAGCTGTTTTTT	CATLPLGQGYPGELFF
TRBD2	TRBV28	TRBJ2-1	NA	TGTGCCAGCAGTTTGTCGGGCGGGGGGACCCACAATGAGCAGTTCTTC	CASSLSGGGTHNEQFF
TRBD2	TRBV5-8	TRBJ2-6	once	TGTGCCAGCAGCTTGGAGGCTAGCGGGATAGCGGGGGCCAACGTCCTGACTTTC	CASSLEASGIAGANVLTF
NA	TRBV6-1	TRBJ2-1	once	TGTGCCAGCAGTGAAGCTCTCGCGGGCTCGGCGGTGAACAATGAGCAGTTCTTC	CASSEALAGSAVNNEQFF
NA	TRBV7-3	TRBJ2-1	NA	TGTGCCAGCAGCCGGATGGGAGGAGGGAATGAGCAGTTCTTC	CASSRMGGGNEQFF
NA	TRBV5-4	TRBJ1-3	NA	TGTGCCAGCAGCTTGGAAGTGAGTTCAAACACCATATATTTT	CASSLEVSSNTIYF